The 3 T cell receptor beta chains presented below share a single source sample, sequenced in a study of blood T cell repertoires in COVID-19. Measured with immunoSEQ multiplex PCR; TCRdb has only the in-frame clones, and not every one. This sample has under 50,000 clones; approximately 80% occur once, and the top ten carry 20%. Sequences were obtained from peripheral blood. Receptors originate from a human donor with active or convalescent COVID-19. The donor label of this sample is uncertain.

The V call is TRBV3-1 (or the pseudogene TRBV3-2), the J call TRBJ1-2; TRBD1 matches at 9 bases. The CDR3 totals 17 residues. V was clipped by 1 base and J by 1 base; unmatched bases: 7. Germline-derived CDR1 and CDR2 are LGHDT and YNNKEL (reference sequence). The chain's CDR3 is CASSQGTGERHNYGYTF. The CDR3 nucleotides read TGTGCCAGCAGCCAAGGGACAGGGGAGCGTCATAACTATGGCTACACCTTC.

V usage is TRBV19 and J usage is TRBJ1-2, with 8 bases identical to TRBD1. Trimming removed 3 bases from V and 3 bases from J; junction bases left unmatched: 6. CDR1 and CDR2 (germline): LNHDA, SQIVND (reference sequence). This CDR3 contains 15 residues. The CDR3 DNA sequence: TGTGCCAGTAGTATTTGGGGACAGGACTACTATGGCTACACCTTC. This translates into CASSIWGQDYYGYTF.

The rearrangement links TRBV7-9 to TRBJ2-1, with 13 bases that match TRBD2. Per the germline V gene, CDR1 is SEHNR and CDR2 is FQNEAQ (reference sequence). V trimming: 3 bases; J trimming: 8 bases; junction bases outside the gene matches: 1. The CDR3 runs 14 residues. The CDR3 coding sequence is TGTGCCAGCAGCTTCGGACTAGCGGGAGATGAGCAGTTCTTC. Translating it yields CASSFGLAGDEQFF.